This T cell receptor (beta chain) was found in a study of neurological immune-mediated disorders. Overall study findings and caveats: CDR3 amino acid sequences found in expanded clones were never shared across subjects, suggesting private repertoires in all groups.

Time point defined: longitudinal time-point 3. 5'RACE with 10-nucleotide random UMIs generated the cDNA. TCRdb called the 5' RACE reads again in MiXCR, with one record for every CDR3 protein. The sample lists approximately 80,000 distinct CDR3 sequences; roughly 4.3% were seen once. At least ten counts were recorded for this clonotype. Its antigen is currently unknown. The sample comprised PBMCs. This sequence originates from an older woman with multiple sclerosis.

The CDR3 region has the DNA TGTGCCAGCAGCCAAGATGGGGTTGCGAGGACTGAAGCTTTCTTT. Its translation is CASSQDGVARTEAFF. The chain employs TRBV14 and TRBJ1-1; D not resolved. CDR3 length: 15 amino acids. From germline, CDR1 is SGHDN and CDR2 FVKESK. The V gene lost 0 bases and the J gene lost 5 bases, with 13 bases spanning the gap.